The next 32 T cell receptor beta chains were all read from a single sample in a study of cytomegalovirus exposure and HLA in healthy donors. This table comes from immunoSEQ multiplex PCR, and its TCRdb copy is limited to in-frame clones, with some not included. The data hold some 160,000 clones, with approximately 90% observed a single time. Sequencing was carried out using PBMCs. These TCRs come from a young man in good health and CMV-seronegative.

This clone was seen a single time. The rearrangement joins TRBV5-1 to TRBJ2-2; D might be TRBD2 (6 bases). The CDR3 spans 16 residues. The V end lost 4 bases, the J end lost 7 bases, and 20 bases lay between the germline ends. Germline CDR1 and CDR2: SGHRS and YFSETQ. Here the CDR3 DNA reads TGCGCCAGCAGCGGAACCGGGACTGCGCAGGGCGGGGAGCTGTTTTTT. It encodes CASSGTGTAQGGELFF.

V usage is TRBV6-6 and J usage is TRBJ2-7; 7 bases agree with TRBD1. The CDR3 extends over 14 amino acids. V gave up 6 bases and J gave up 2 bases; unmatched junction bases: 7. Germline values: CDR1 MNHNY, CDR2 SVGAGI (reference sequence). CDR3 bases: TGTGCCAGCAGCTGGACAGGTTTAACCTACGAGCAGTACTTC. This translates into CASSWTGLTYEQYF.

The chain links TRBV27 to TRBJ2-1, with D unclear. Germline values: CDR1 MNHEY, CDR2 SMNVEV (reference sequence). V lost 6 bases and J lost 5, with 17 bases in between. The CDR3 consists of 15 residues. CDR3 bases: TGTGCCAGCAGCAGAATCAGCGCAGTAAACAATGAGCAGTTCTTC. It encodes CASSRISAVNNEQFF.

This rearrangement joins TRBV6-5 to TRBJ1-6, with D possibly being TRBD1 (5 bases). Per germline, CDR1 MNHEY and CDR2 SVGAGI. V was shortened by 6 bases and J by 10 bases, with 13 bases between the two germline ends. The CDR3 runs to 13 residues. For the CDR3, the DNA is TGTGCCAGCAGAGGGGCAGGGCAATCACCCCTCCACTTT. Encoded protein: CASRGAGQSPLHF.

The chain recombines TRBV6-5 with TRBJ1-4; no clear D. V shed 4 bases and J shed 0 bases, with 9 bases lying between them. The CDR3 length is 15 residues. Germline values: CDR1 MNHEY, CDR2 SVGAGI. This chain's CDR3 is CASSSPGTTNEKLFF. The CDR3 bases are TGTGCCAGCAGTTCCCCCGGGACAACTAATGAAAAACTGTTTTTT.

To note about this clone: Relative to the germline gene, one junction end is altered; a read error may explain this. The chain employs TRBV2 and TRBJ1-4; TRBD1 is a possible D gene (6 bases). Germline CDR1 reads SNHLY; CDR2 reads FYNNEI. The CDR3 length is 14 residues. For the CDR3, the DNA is TGTGCCAGCAGATTGGACAGTCCTAATCAAAAACTGTTTTTT. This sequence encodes CASRLDSPNQKLFF.

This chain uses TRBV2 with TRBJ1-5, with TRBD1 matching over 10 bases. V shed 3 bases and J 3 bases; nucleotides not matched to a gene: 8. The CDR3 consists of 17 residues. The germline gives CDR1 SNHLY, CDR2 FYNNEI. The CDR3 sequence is CASSEGQGIRDNQPQHF. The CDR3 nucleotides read TGTGCCAGCAGTGAGGGACAGGGGATCAGGGACAATCAGCCCCAGCATTTT. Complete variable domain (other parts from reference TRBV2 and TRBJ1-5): EPEVTQTPSHQVTQMGQEVILRCVPISNHLYFYWYRQILGQKVEFLVSFYNNEISEKSEIFDDQFSVERPDGSNFTLKIRSTKLEDSAMYFCASSEGQGIRDNQPQHFGDGTRLSIL.

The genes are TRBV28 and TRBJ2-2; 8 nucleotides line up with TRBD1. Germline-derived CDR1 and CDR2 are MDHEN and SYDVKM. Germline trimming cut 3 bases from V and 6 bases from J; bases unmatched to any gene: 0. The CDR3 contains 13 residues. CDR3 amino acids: CASSLTGAGELFF. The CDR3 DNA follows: TGTGCCAGCAGTTTGACAGGGGCCGGGGAGCTGTTTTTT.

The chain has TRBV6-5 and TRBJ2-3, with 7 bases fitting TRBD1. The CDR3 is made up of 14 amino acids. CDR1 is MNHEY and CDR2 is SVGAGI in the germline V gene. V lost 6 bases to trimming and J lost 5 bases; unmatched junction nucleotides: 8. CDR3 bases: TGTGCCAGCAGGTCGACAGGGTCCGAAGATACGCAGTATTTT. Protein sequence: CASRSTGSEDTQYF.

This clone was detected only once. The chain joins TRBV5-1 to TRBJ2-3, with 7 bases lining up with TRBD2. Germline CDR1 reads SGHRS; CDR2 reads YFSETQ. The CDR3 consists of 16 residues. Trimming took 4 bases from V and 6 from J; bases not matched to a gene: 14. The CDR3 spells CASSTRDYGTRDTQYF. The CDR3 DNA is TGCGCCAGCAGCACCCGGGACTACGGAACAAGGGATACGCAGTATTTT. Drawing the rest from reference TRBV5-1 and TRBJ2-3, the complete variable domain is KAGVTQTPRYLIKTRGQQVTLSCSPISGHRSVSWYQQTPGQGLQFLFEYFSETQRNKGNFPGRFSGRQFSNSRSEMNVSTLELGDSALYLCASSTRDYGTRDTQYFGPGTRLTVL.

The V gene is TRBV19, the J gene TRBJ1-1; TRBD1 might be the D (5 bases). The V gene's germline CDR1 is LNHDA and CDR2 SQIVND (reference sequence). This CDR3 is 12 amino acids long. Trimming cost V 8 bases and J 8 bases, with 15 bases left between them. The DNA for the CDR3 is TGTGCCAGTTCGTGGGGCGGGAAGGAAGCTTTCTTT. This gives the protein CASSWGGKEAFF.

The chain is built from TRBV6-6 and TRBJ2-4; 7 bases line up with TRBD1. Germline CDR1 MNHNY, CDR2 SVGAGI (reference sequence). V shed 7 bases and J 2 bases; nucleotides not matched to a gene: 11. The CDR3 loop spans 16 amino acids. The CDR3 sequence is CASTGQDHISKNIQYF. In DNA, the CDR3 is TGTGCCAGCACAGGACAGGATCATATTTCCAAAAACATTCAGTACTTC.

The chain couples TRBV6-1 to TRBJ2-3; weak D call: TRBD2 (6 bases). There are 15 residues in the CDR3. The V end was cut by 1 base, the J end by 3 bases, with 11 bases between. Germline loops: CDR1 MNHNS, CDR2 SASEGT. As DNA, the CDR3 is TGTGCCAGCAGTGAAGGGCGGGACCTAACAGATACGCAGTATTTT. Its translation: CASSEGRDLTDTQYF.

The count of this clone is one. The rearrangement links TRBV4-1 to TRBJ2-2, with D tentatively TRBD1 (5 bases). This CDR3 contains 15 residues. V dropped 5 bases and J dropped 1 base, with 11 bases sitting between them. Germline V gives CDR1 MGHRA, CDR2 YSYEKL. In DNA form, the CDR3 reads TGCGCCAGCAGCTGGGGCAGGCAGAACACCGGGGAGCTGTTTTTT. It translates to CASSWGRQNTGELFF.

CDR3 coding DNA: TGTGCCAGCTCACCGGACAGGAGCTCCTACGAGCAGTACTTC. This gives the protein CASSPDRSSYEQYF. The chain recombines TRBV18 with TRBJ2-7; 7 bases line up with TRBD1. This CDR3 spans 14 amino acids. The V gene end was trimmed by 3 bases and the J gene end by 0 bases; junction bases not matched to a gene: 2. CDR1 and CDR2 (germline): KGHSH, LQKENI.

The CDR3, as DNA: TGTGCCAGCAGTTCCCCGACAGTAAACAATCAGCCCCAGCATTTT. As protein: CASSSPTVNNQPQHF. This sequence joins TRBV28 and TRBJ1-5, with D perhaps TRBD1 (5 bases). The germline gives CDR1 MDHEN, CDR2 SYDVKM. The CDR3 has 15 residues. V was cut by 4 bases and J by 3 bases, with 13 bases left in between.

The CDR3 region has the DNA TGTGCCAGTAGTATAGGTACGTTAGCGTACACTGAAGCTTTCTTT. It is translated as CASSIGTLAYTEAFF. V and J are TRBV19 and TRBJ1-1; D not certain. V dropped 1 base and J dropped 3 bases, with 12 bases sitting between them. The CDR3 consists of 15 residues. Germline CDR1 is LNHDA and CDR2 is SQIVND (reference sequence).

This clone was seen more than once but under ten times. The CDR3 DNA reads TGTGCCACCAGCAGCCTGACCGGGAGATTAAGTAACTATGGCTACACCTTC. Protein: CATSSLTGRLSNYGYTF. The chain recombines TRBV15 with TRBJ1-2; D is ambiguous. Trimming pared 3 bases from V and 1 base from J, leaving 18 bases between. Per the germline V gene, CDR1 is LNHNV and CDR2 is YYDKDF (reference sequence). The CDR3 runs 17 residues. The full variable domain, with the rest looked up from reference TRBV15 and TRBJ1-2, is DAMVIQNPRYQVTQFGKPVTLSCSQTLNHNVMYWYQQKSSQAPKLLFHYYDKDFNNEADTPDNFQSRRPNTSFCFLDIRSPGLGDTAMYLCATSSLTGRLSNYGYTFGSGTRLTVV.

The CDR3 loop is CASSNARLDYEQYF. The CDR3 nucleotides read TGTGCCAGCAGCAACGCCAGGCTGGACTACGAGCAGTACTTC. J is TRBJ2-7 and V is TRBV6-5; D remains ambiguous. From germline, CDR1 is MNHEY and CDR2 SVGAGI. The CDR3 length is 14 residues. The germline V and J ends were trimmed by 6 bases and 3 bases, with 15 bases remaining between them.

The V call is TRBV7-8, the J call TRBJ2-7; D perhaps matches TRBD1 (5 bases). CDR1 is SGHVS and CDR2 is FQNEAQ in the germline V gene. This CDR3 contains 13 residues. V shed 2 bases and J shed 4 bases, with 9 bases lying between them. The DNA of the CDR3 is TGTGCCAGCAGCTTACCCCCAGGGTACGAGCAGTACTTC. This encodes CASSLPPGYEQYF.

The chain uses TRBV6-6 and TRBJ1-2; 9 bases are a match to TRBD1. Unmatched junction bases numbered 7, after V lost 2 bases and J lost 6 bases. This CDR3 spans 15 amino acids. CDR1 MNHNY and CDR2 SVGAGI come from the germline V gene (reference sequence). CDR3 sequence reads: CASSYPLTGGDGYTF. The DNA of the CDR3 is TGTGCCAGCAGTTACCCCCTGACAGGGGGTGATGGCTACACCTTC.

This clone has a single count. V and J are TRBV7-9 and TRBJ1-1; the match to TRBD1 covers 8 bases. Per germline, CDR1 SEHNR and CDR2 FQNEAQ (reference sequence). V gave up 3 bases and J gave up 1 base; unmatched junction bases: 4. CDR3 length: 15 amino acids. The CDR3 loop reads CASSFWTGKNTEAFF. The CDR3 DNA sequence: TGTGCCAGCAGCTTTTGGACAGGGAAGAACACTGAAGCTTTCTTT.

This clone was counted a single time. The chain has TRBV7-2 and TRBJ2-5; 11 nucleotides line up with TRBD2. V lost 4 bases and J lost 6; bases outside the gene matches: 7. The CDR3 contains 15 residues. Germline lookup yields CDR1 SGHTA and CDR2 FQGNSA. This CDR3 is CASSSGTSGPKTQYF. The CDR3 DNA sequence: TGTGCCAGCAGCTCTGGGACTAGCGGTCCCAAGACCCAGTACTTC.

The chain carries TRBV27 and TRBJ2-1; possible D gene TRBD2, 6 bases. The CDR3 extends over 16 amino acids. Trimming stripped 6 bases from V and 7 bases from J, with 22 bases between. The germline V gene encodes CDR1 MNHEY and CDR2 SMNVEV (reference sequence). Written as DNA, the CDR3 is TGTGCCAGCAGGGGCCTGGGGGGACCTATGAGAAATGAGCAGTTCTTC. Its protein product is CASRGLGGPMRNEQFF.

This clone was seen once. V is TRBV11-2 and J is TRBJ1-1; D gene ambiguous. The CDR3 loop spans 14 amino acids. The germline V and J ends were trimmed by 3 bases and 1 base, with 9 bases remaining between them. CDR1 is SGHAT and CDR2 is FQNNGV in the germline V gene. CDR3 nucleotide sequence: TGTGCCAGCAGCTTGACGACGGGGAACACTGAAGCTTTCTTT. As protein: CASSLTTGNTEAFF.

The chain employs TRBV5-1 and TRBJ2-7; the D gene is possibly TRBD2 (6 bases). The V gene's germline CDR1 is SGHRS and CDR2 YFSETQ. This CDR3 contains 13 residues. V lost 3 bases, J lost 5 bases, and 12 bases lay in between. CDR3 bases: TGCGCCAGCAGCTCCTTCCGGGAGAACGAGCAGTACTTC. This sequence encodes CASSSFRENEQYF.

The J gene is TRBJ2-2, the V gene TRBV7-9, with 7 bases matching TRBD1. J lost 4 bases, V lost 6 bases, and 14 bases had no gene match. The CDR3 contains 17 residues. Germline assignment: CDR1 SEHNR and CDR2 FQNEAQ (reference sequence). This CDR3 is CASRSQRQGSVTGELFF. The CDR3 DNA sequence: TGTGCCAGCAGATCACAGAGACAGGGCTCGGTCACCGGGGAGCTGTTTTTT.

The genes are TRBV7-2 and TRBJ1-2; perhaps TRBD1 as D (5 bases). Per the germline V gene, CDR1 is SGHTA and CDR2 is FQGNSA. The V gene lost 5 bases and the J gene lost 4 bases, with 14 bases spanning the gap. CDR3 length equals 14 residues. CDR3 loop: CASSRNSDSYGYTF. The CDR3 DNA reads TGTGCCAGCAGCCGGAATTCAGACAGCTATGGCTACACCTTC. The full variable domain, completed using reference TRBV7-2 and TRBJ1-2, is GAGVSQSPSNKVTEKGKDVELRCDPISGHTALYWYRQSLGQGLEFLIYFQGNSAPDKSGLPSDRFSAERTGGSVSTLTIQRTQQEDSAVYLCASSRNSDSYGYTFGSGTRLTVV.

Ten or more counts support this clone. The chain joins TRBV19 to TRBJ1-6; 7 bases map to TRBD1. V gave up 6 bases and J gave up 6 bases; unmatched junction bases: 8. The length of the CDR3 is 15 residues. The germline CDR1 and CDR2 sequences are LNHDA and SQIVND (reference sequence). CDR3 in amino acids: CASSTTGARNSPLHF. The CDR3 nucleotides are TGTGCCAGTAGCACAACAGGGGCCCGTAATTCACCCCTCCACTTT.

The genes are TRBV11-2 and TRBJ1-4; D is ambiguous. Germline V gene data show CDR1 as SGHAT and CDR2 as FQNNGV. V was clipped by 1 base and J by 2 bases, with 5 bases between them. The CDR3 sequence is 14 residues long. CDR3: CASSLAQTNEKLFF. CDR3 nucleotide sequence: TGTGCCAGCAGCTTAGCACAGACTAATGAAAAACTGTTTTTT.

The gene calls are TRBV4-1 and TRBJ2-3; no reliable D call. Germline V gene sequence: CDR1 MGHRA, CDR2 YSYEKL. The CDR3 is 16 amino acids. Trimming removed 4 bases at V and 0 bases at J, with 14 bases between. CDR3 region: CASSPPNPLSTDTQYF. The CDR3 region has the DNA TGCGCCAGCAGCCCCCCCAACCCTCTAAGCACAGATACGCAGTATTTT.

Written as DNA, the CDR3 is TGCGCCAGCAGCTCTAATCAGGCCTACGAGCAGTACTTC. It encodes CASSSNQAYEQYF. The V and J genes are TRBV5-1 and TRBJ2-7; D gene unclear. V dropped 3 bases and J dropped 2 bases, with 9 bases sitting between them. Germline CDR1 reads SGHRS; CDR2 reads YFSETQ. This CDR3 contains 13 residues.